This T cell receptor beta chain was documented in a study of somatic mutations in cytotoxic T cells in rheumatoid arthritis. V was shortened by 6 bases and J by 15 bases, with 15 bases between the two germline ends. This CDR3 spans 11 amino acids. Germline V gene data show CDR1 as MDHEN and CDR2 as SYDVKM. Sequencing was performed with immunoSEQ multiplex PCR; in TCRdb, only in-frame clones are kept and a portion is missing. The sample holds around 23,000 clones; around 80% are singletons and the top ten take approximately 4%. Flow cytometry was used to check the purity of CD4+ and CD8+ cells, which had been isolated by positive magnetic bead selection. Findings of the study overall: Among patients with rheumatoid arthritis, but not healthy controls, CD8+ clonality increased with age. Slight TRBV07 underrepresentation in rheumatoid arthritis patients went unadjusted for multiple comparisons.

About this clone itself: What it binds is not known.

Material for sequencing was CD8+ T cells sorted from blood. V and J are TRBV28 and TRBJ2-1; weak D call: TRBD2 (5 bases). This clonotype was obtained from an adult with rheumatoid arthritis. This CDR3 reads CASSPSSGMFF. CDR3 coding DNA: TGTGCCAGCAGCCCCAGTTCGGGGATGTTCTTC.